This TCR beta chain was sequenced during a study of immune evolution from preneoplasia to lung adenocarcinoma. Clones were sequenced by immunoSEQ multiplex PCR, and TCRdb holds only the in-frame ones, with some missing. The table includes 6,500 to 9,000 clones, approximately 80% detected once. From germline, CDR1 is MGHRA and CDR2 YSYEKL. This CDR3 has 16 amino acids. V was shortened by 5 bases and J by 6 bases, with 21 bases between the two germline ends. Sequenced input: FFPE adjacent normal lung tissue. This chain uses TRBV4-1 with TRBJ2-3; possible D gene TRBD2, 5 bases. This receptor was taken from a person aged 70 to 85 with lung adenocarcinoma. CDR3 region: CASSYMPAVSLDTQYF. The CDR3 bases are TGCGCCAGCAGCTACATGCCAGCGGTTTCCCTTGATACGCAGTATTTT.